The 24 T cell receptor beta chains given below trace back to one sample, sequenced in a study of T cell changes during pregnancy in multiple sclerosis. Only in-frame clones appear in the TCRdb table, and some are missing; sequencing was by immunoSEQ multiplex PCR. The sample includes fewer than 45,000 clones, around 90% of them seen just once. The sequencing used CD4+ T cells from peripheral blood mononuclear cells, collected in the third trimester of pregnancy. These receptors were collected from a female donor in good health, enrolled as a control in a pregnancy study.

This rearrangement joins TRBV7-2 to TRBJ2-5; 10 bases match TRBD2. Losses at the gene ends were 1 base for V and 2 bases for J; bases not matched to a gene: 7. The V gene's germline CDR1 is SGHTA and CDR2 FQGNSA. This CDR3 has 17 amino acids. CDR3 bases: TGTGCCAGCAGCTTAGTCGGTGGGACTAGCGCACAAGAGACCCAGTACTTC. Its protein product is CASSLVGGTSAQETQYF. Variable domain in full (rest from reference TRBV7-2 and TRBJ2-5): GAGVSQSPSNKVTEKGKDVELRCDPISGHTALYWYRQSLGQGLEFLIYFQGNSAPDKSGLPSDRFSAERTGGSVSTLTIQRTQQEDSAVYLCASSLVGGTSAQETQYFGPGTRLLVL.

A single count supports this clone. This rearrangement joins TRBV4-3 to TRBJ2-7; 13 nucleotides line up with TRBD2. The CDR3 has 15 amino acids. V lost 1 base to trimming and J lost 4 bases; unmatched junction nucleotides: 1. Germline assignment: CDR1 LGHNA and CDR2 YSLEER. CDR3 sequence reads: CASSQGTSGRYEQYF. The CDR3 nucleotides read TGCGCCAGCAGCCAAGGGACTAGCGGGAGATACGAGCAGTACTTC.

The V gene is TRBV9, the J gene TRBJ2-3; TRBD2 agrees at 7 bases. CDR1 is SGDLS and CDR2 is YYNGEE in the germline V gene. The CDR3 has 14 residues. With V trimmed by 1 base and J by 2 bases, 1 base remained unmatched. The CDR3 region has the DNA TGTGCCAGCAGCGTACTAGCGGTCACAGATACGCAGTATTTT. The encoded protein is CASSVLAVTDTQYF.

The chain joins TRBV28 to TRBJ2-7; weak D call: TRBD1 (7 bases). The CDR3 totals 13 residues. Germline values: CDR1 MDHEN, CDR2 SYDVKM. V lost 6 bases, J lost 5 bases, and 14 bases lay in between. The CDR3 DNA sequence: TGTGCCAGCAGCGAGACAGGGAGGAACGAGCAGTACTTC. Translating gives CASSETGRNEQYF.

The genes are TRBV15 and TRBJ2-5; no definite D call. The CDR3 is 12 amino acids. From germline, CDR1 is LNHNV and CDR2 YYDKDF (reference sequence). Trimming shortened V by 0 bases and J by 5 bases, and 4 bases separated the two germline ends. The DNA of the CDR3 is TGTGCCACCAGCAGAGACGGGGAGACCCAGTACTTC. Translating it yields CATSRDGETQYF.

DNA of the CDR3: TGTGCCAGCACAGGACAGGGCGCTAACTATGGCTACACCTTC. Translated: CASTGQGANYGYTF. The chain employs TRBV2 and TRBJ1-2; 8 bases are shared with TRBD1. The CDR3 has 14 residues. V lost 7 bases and J lost 0; bases outside the gene matches: 4. The germline CDR1 and CDR2 sequences are SNHLY and FYNNEI.

This chain links TRBV28 with TRBJ1-3; 11 bases map to TRBD1. The CDR3 extends over 14 amino acids. Germline V CDR1 and CDR2: MDHEN, SYDVKM. Trimming removed 8 bases from V and 4 bases from J; junction bases left unmatched: 4. The CDR3 protein is CASRDRGSGNTIYF. CDR3 nucleotide sequence: TGTGCCAGCCGGGACAGGGGGTCCGGAAACACCATATATTTT.

The V call is TRBV9, the J call TRBJ2-1; 7 bases are shared with TRBD1. The CDR3 spans 17 residues. Germline trimming cut 4 bases from V and 5 bases from J; bases unmatched to any gene: 15. Germline CDR1 and CDR2: SGDLS and YYNGEE. CDR3: CASSPAPDRPGNNEQFF. The DNA of the CDR3 is TGTGCCAGCAGCCCAGCCCCGGACAGGCCAGGTAACAATGAGCAGTTCTTC.

The J gene is TRBJ2-7, the V gene TRBV7-2; 8 bases are shared with TRBD2. This CDR3 has 15 residues. Germline V gene data show CDR1 as SGHTA and CDR2 as FQGNSA. Germline trimming cut 5 bases from V and 4 bases from J; bases unmatched to any gene: 10. The CDR3: CASSPKRESIYEQYF. CDR3 nucleotide sequence: TGTGCCAGCAGCCCAAAGCGGGAGTCGATTTACGAGCAGTACTTC.

The chain uses TRBV7-2 and TRBJ2-1; D is possibly TRBD1 (6 bases). V was cut by 1 base and J by 15 bases, with 19 bases left in between. The germline V gene has CDR1 SGHTA and CDR2 FQGNSA. This CDR3 has 14 residues. In nucleotides, the CDR3 is TGTGCCAGCAGCTTAGAGTATTCGAGGGGGAGATTGTTCTTC. Translation gives CASSLEYSRGRLFF.

This chain links TRBV6-5 with TRBJ1-6, with a tentative D call TRBD1 (6 bases). Trimming took off 2 bases at V and 9 bases at J, with 14 bases between the two ends. Per germline, CDR1 MNHEY and CDR2 SVGAGI. The CDR3 consists of 15 residues. The CDR3 DNA reads as TGTGCCAGCAGTTACGGGGGCTCTCGGAGTTCACCCCTCCACTTT. Translation gives CASSYGGSRSSPLHF.

The chain uses TRBV18 and TRBJ1-1; 7 nucleotides align to TRBD1. This CDR3 is 13 amino acids long. V dropped 3 bases and J dropped 6; count of bases not matched to a gene: 4. Germline assignment: CDR1 KGHSH and CDR2 LQKENI. CDR3 DNA: TGTGCCAGCTCACCCGACAGGGACCCTGAAGCTTTCTTT. As protein: CASSPDRDPEAFF.

This clone was detected a few times. This sequence joins TRBV9 and TRBJ1-2; 10 nucleotides line up with TRBD1. This CDR3 contains 15 residues. Trimming cost V 3 bases and J 6 bases; bases outside gene matches: 8. The germline gives CDR1 SGDLS, CDR2 YYNGEE. CDR3 in amino acids: CASSDRQGAIHGYTF. The CDR3 nucleotides read TGTGCCAGCAGCGACAGACAGGGGGCGATTCATGGCTACACCTTC. Using reference TRBV9 and TRBJ1-2 for the parts outside the CDR3, the full variable domain is DSGVTQTPKHLITATGQRVTLRCSPRSGDLSVYWYQQSLDQGLQFLIQYYNGEERAKGNILERFSAQQFPDLHSELNLSSLELGDSALYFCASSDRQGAIHGYTFGSGTRLTVV.

The chain carries TRBV11-2 and TRBJ2-2; possible D gene TRBD2, 5 bases. This CDR3 is built from 14 residues. With 1 base removed from V and 7 bases from J, the gap between germline ends came to 10 bases. Germline lookup yields CDR1 SGHAT and CDR2 FQNNGV. CDR3 sequence (DNA): TGTGCCAGCAGCTTAGCCGGGATTAGCGGGGAGCTGTTTTTT. Translating gives CASSLAGISGELFF.

The chain is built from TRBV7-8 and TRBJ2-2, with 8 positions matching TRBD2. Germline CDR1 is SGHVS and CDR2 is FQNEAQ. The CDR3 extends over 15 amino acids. J was trimmed by 7 bases and V by 5 bases; bases with no gene match: 9. Here the CDR3 DNA reads TGTGCCAGCAGCCATTTAGCGGGGCGCAACGGGGAGCTGTTTTTT. It yields the protein CASSHLAGRNGELFF.

V gene TRBV5-1 combines with J gene TRBJ2-7; 11 bases fit TRBD2. V was clipped by 4 bases and J by 6 bases; unmatched bases: 9. This CDR3 has 15 amino acids. CDR1 SGHRS and CDR2 YFSETQ come from the germline V gene. The chain's CDR3 is CASSLPSGGLSEQYF. The CDR3 DNA follows: TGCGCCAGCAGCCTCCCTAGCGGGGGGTTGTCCGAGCAGTACTTC.

The sample holds one count of this clone. CDR3 DNA: TGTGCCTGGACCCAGGGAGGGCGATGGGAAAAACTGTTTTTT. Translating gives CAWTQGGRWEKLFF. The genes are TRBV30 and TRBJ1-4, with TRBD1 as a possible D gene (5 bases). Germline-derived CDR1 and CDR2 are GTSNPN and SVGIG (reference sequence). This CDR3 is 14 amino acids long. The V gene lost 4 bases and the J gene lost 8 bases, with 17 bases spanning the gap.

J is TRBJ1-5 and V is TRBV7-9; TRBD1 is a possible D gene (5 bases). The CDR3 is 15 residues long. V was pared by 3 bases and J by 6 bases, with 15 bases between. Looked up from germline, CDR1 is SEHNR and CDR2 is FQNEAQ (reference sequence). The chain's CDR3 is CASSLGGAWGQPQHF. The CDR3, as DNA: TGTGCCAGCAGCTTGGGTGGGGCCTGGGGTCAGCCCCAGCATTTT.

This chain connects TRBV2 to TRBJ1-2, with a possible D match to TRBD1 (6 bases). In germline, CDR1 is SNHLY, CDR2 FYNNEI. Trimming left V 4 bases short and J 8 bases short, with 17 bases between. This CDR3 comprises 14 residues. The CDR3 protein is CASSGAGAKGGYTF. CDR3 nucleotide sequence: TGTGCCAGCAGTGGAGCAGGGGCTAAGGGGGGCTACACCTTC.

Comments on this clone: One end of the junction varies from germline; a read error may be responsible. The chain combines TRBV28 with TRBJ1-1; TRBD1 aligns across 8 bases. The CDR3 loop spans 15 amino acids. CDR1 and CDR2 from the germline V gene are MDHEN and SYDVKM. CDR3 sequence: CASSLLDRENTEAFF. DNA for the CDR3: TGTGCCAGTAGTTTGTTGGACAGGGAGAACACTGAAGCTTTCTTT.

The rearrangement uses TRBV5-1 and TRBJ2-1; TRBD2 matches at 9 bases. Germline CDR1 and CDR2: SGHRS and YFSETQ. CDR3 size: 19 residues. After removal of 1 base from V and 2 bases from J, the junction contained 13 bases not matched to a gene. Here the CDR3 DNA reads TGCGCCAGCAGCTTGTACAGCGGGGGGCCGACGTCCCCCTACAATGAGCAGTTCTTC. Its protein product is CASSLYSGGPTSPYNEQFF.

The V call is TRBV30, the J call TRBJ1-1, with D tentatively TRBD1 (5 bases). The CDR3 spans 11 residues. Germline loops: CDR1 GTSNPN, CDR2 SVGIG (reference sequence). Trimming removed 5 bases from V and 1 base from J, with 5 bases in between. This CDR3 is CAWGQNTEAFF. DNA for the CDR3: TGTGCCTGGGGACAGAACACTGAAGCTTTCTTT.

This chain uses TRBV6-5 with TRBJ2-3; D ambiguous. Germline CDR1 reads MNHEY; CDR2 reads SVGAGI. The CDR3 spans 13 residues. The V and J ends lost 2 bases and 0 bases respectively, with 3 bases between them. The CDR3 sequence is CASSYPSTDTQYF. CDR3 in DNA: TGTGCCAGCAGTTACCCTAGCACAGATACGCAGTATTTT.

The rearrangement joins TRBV6-5 to TRBJ2-1; 11 positions match TRBD2. V lost 2 bases, J lost 8 bases, and 2 bases stayed unmatched. The CDR3 consists of 14 residues. Germline V lookup: CDR1 MNHEY, CDR2 SVGAGI. Written as DNA, the CDR3 is TGTGCCAGCAGTTACCCTAGCGGGAGGCATGAGCAGTTCTTC. As protein: CASSYPSGRHEQFF.